The 32 T cell receptor beta chains below were found in one sample sequenced in a study of neurological immune-mediated disorders (dated by TCRdb to the late 2010s). The library was made by 5' RACE. Instrument used: Illumina HiSeq 2500. The public reads were reprocessed in TCRdb via fastp at Q25 and MiXCR, keeping in-frame beta chains. Each entry is one CDR3 protein sequence, shown with its most common DNA and genes. Here the sample has 50,000 to 70,000 distinct CDR3 sequences; less than 5.5% occur a single time. The ten largest clones add up to approximately 6.9% of the sample. The sample taken for sequencing was PBMCs. These receptors were collected from a man aged 25 to 45 with multiple sclerosis.

Ten or more counts support this clonotype. The chain has TRBV7-8 and TRBJ1-2, with D maybe TRBD1 (6 bases). The CDR3 spans 14 residues. Germline-derived CDR1 and CDR2 are SGHVS and FQNEAQ. Trimming removed 5 bases from V and 8 bases from J, with 18 bases in between. CDR3 bases: TGTGCCAGCAGCCAAGTCCGGGACAAGGGCGGCTACACCTTC. It yields the protein CASSQVRDKGGYTF.

Only a few counts were recorded for this clonotype. This rearrangement joins TRBV5-1 to TRBJ2-5, with D perhaps TRBD2 (6 bases). Trimming took 3 bases from V and 0 from J, leaving 18 bases between them. The germline V gene encodes CDR1 SGHRS and CDR2 YFSETQ. The CDR3 loop spans 17 amino acids. The CDR3 loop reads CASSYKRVGTYQETQYF. In DNA form, the CDR3 reads TGCGCCAGCAGCTACAAGCGGGTAGGGACGTACCAAGAGACCCAGTACTTC.

This clonotype came up a few times. The DNA is left out, because the CDR3 cannot be placed on it with certainty; the CDR3 is given as TCRdb lists it. V gene TRBV21-1 combines with J gene TRBJ1-1; the table assigns TRBD1, which was not confirmed against the DNA. TRBV21-1 represents a pseudogene. From its first to its last residue, the CDR3 has 16 amino acids. The CDR3 sequence is CASSKVGQGTQPEAFF.

The chain carries TRBV5-1 and TRBJ1-5; the D is unclear. V lost 1 base to trimming and J lost 2 bases, with 10 bases between them. This CDR3 spans 15 amino acids. CDR1 is SGHRS, CDR2 YFSETQ, per germline. CDR3 amino acids: CASSLTGVGNQPQHF. The CDR3 DNA reads TGCGCCAGCAGCTTGACTGGGGTTGGCAATCAGCCCCAGCATTTT.

This clonotype was seen ten or more times. The chain couples TRBV5-1 to TRBJ1-5; tentatively, D is TRBD1 (6 bases). V lost 3 bases and J lost 4, with 8 bases in between. CDR1 is SGHRS, CDR2 YFSETQ, per germline. The CDR3 has 13 residues. CDR3 nucleotides: TGCGCCAGCAGCTGGGGACAAAATCAGCCCCAGCATTTT. Amino acid sequence: CASSWGQNQPQHF.

In its sample, this clonotype was seen many times. This chain uses TRBV24-1 with TRBJ2-2; TRBD1 aligns across 7 bases. This CDR3 contains 15 residues. J gave up 0 bases and V 5 bases, and 2 bases lay outside the gene matches. Per the germline V gene, CDR1 is KGHDR and CDR2 is SFDVKD. In DNA form, the CDR3 reads TGTGCCACCAGTGTTGGACAGGCGAACACCGGGGAGCTGTTTTTT. Protein sequence: CATSVGQANTGELFF.

Ten or more counts support this clonotype. The chain recombines TRBV5-1 with TRBJ2-5, with TRBD2 identical over 8 bases. Trimming took 0 bases from V and 2 from J; bases not matched to a gene: 9. Germline CDR1 is SGHRS and CDR2 is YFSETQ. The CDR3 length is 17 residues. The CDR3 bases are TGCGCCAGCAGCTTGGCCTTGAGCGGGGGCCGGCAAGAGACCCAGTACTTC. Amino acids: CASSLALSGGRQETQYF.

This clonotype came up many times. The CDR3 loop reads CASSPGGAEETQYF. The CDR3 region has the DNA TGTGCCAGCAGCCCCGGCGGAGCGGAAGAGACCCAGTACTTC. The gene calls are TRBV7-6 and TRBJ2-5; a weak D match, TRBD2 (5 bases). The CDR3 contains 14 residues. The germline gives CDR1 SGHVS, CDR2 FNYEAQ. The V and J ends lost 5 bases and 3 bases respectively, with 13 bases between them.

This clonotype turned up a few times. The chain recombines TRBV20-1 with TRBJ1-2; D is perhaps TRBD1 (5 bases). CDR3 length equals 12 residues. Germline CDR1 is DFQATT and CDR2 is SNEGSKA (reference sequence). The CDR3 DNA sequence: TGCAAGCAACAGGTCGGTAACTATGGCTACACCTTC. As protein: CKQQVGNYGYTF.

The chain is built from TRBV20-1 and TRBJ2-3; the D call may be TRBD1 or TRBD2 (6 bases each). Looked up from germline, CDR1 is DFQATT and CDR2 is SNEGSKA (reference sequence). Deletions cut 7 bases from V and 1 base from J, with 15 bases between. The CDR3 loop spans 14 amino acids. The CDR3 loop is CSGKRGEGTDTQYF. CDR3 nucleotide sequence: TGCAGTGGCAAGAGGGGGGAGGGCACAGATACGCAGTATTTT.

This clonotype was seen more than once but under ten times. The chain combines TRBV15 with TRBJ1-3; D call uncertain. The CDR3 is 14 amino acids. Trimming pared 5 bases from V and 0 bases from J, leaving 8 bases between. Germline V gene sequence: CDR1 LNHNV, CDR2 YYDKDF (reference sequence). CDR3 DNA sequence: TGTGCCACCAGCCAACAGAACTCTGGAAACACCATATATTTT. This encodes CATSQQNSGNTIYF.

This clonotype appeared a few times. The chain has TRBV6-1 and TRBJ1-5; TRBD1 is a possible D gene (5 bases). Germline V gene sequence: CDR1 MNHNS, CDR2 SASEGT. V lost 8 bases and J lost 5, with 16 bases in between. The CDR3 length is 14 residues. The CDR3 loop is CASSHDSTYQPQHF. The CDR3 region has the DNA TGTGCCAGCTCACACGACAGTACTTATCAGCCCCAGCATTTT.

This chain uses TRBV5-6 with TRBJ1-5, with no clear D. Germline V gene sequence: CDR1 SGHDT, CDR2 YYEEEE. CDR3 size: 15 residues. Trimming took off 0 bases at V and 0 bases at J, with 7 bases between the two ends. CDR3 in DNA: TGTGCCAGCAGCTTGGGGGCTACTAGCAATCAGCCCCAGCATTTT. Its translation: CASSLGATSNQPQHF.

This clonotype was seen a few times. This chain links TRBV5-1 with TRBJ2-3; D is tentatively TRBD1 or TRBD2 (5 bases each). This CDR3 region has 14 residues. The germline V gene encodes CDR1 SGHRS and CDR2 YFSETQ. V lost 0 bases and J 4 bases, leaving 9 bases between the germline ends. The CDR3 sequence: CASSLELGADTQYF. Here the CDR3 DNA reads TGCGCCAGCAGCTTGGAGTTGGGGGCAGATACGCAGTATTTT.

CDR3 DNA sequence: TGTGCCAGCAGTGTGTCGCAGGGGGCTTACAATGAGCAGTTCTTC. Residues: CASSVSQGAYNEQFF. The chain joins TRBV2 to TRBJ2-1, with 8 bases lining up with TRBD1. Per the germline V gene, CDR1 is SNHLY and CDR2 is FYNNEI. This CDR3 is 15 amino acids long. The V gene end was trimmed by 4 bases and the J gene end by 4 bases; junction bases not matched to a gene: 6.

The chain carries TRBV20-1 and TRBJ2-7, with 8 bases that match TRBD1. This CDR3 comprises 12 residues. Losses at the gene ends were 5 bases for V and 3 bases for J; bases not matched to a gene: 3. Germline V gene sequence: CDR1 DFQATT, CDR2 SNEGSKA (reference sequence). CDR3 amino acids: CSALQGGYEQYF. CDR3 DNA: TGCAGTGCTTTACAGGGGGGCTACGAGCAGTACTTC.

In this sample, this clonotype turned up many times. The V and J genes are TRBV5-1 and TRBJ2-3; perhaps TRBD1 as D (6 bases). The V and J ends lost 5 bases and 5 bases respectively, with 15 bases between them. This CDR3 is 14 amino acids long. The V gene's germline CDR1 is SGHRS and CDR2 YFSETQ. In DNA, the CDR3 is TGCGCCAGCAGACAACAGGGAATGATAGATACGCAGTATTTT. It encodes CASRQQGMIDTQYF.

At least ten counts were recorded for this clonotype. V gene TRBV10-3 combines with J gene TRBJ1-1; D unclear. The CDR3 totals 12 residues. V lost 9 bases and J lost 4, with 12 bases in between. Germline-derived CDR1 and CDR2 are ENHRY and SYGVKD. CDR3 DNA sequence: TGTGCCATGGCGAAGGATAGCACTGAAGCTTTCTTT. This codes for CAMAKDSTEAFF.

This clonotype was observed at least ten times. The V and J genes are TRBV7-9 and TRBJ1-2; D uncertain. V dropped 4 bases and J dropped 6 bases, with 18 bases sitting between them. The germline V gene encodes CDR1 SEHNR and CDR2 FQNEAQ (reference sequence). The CDR3 runs to 15 residues. CDR3 in DNA: TGTGCCAGCAGCTCTGTGGGGAGAAGGCTGGATGGCTACACCTTC. Translating gives CASSSVGRRLDGYTF.

This clonotype occurred many times. The chain couples TRBV5-4 to TRBJ2-1; TRBD1 is a possible D gene (6 bases). CDR1 and CDR2 from the germline V gene are SGHNT and YYREEE (reference sequence). CDR3 size: 13 residues. Trimming took off 4 bases at V and 7 bases at J, with 12 bases between the two ends. CDR3: CASSSTGWNEQFF. CDR3 bases: TGTGCCAGCAGCAGTACAGGGTGGAATGAGCAGTTCTTC.

This clonotype was seen at least ten times. V is TRBV5-1 and J is TRBJ2-3; D may be TRBD2 (5 bases). The CDR3 loop spans 14 amino acids. In germline, CDR1 is SGHRS, CDR2 YFSETQ. V was clipped by 4 bases and J by 1 base, with 10 bases between them. The CDR3 region has the DNA TGCGCCAGCAGCGCGGGCAAGGGCACAGATACGCAGTATTTT. The encoded protein is CASSAGKGTDTQYF.

V is TRBV6-1 and J is TRBJ1-1; D is uncertain. There are 17 residues in the CDR3. V lost 0 bases and J lost 3, with 17 bases in between. CDR1 MNHNS and CDR2 SASEGT come from the germline V gene. The CDR3 spells CASSEAGGSLGYTEAFF. The CDR3 nucleotides read TGTGCCAGCAGTGAAGCCGGAGGATCCCTAGGATACACTGAAGCTTTCTTT.

This clonotype was detected a few times. The junction departs from germline at one end; a sequencing error may be responsible. V and J are TRBV4-2 and TRBJ1-6, with D unclear. The germline V gene has CDR1 LGHNA and CDR2 YNFKEQ. The CDR3 is 14 amino acids. CDR3 loop: CASSQAQINSPLNF. CDR3 nucleotide sequence: TGTGCCAGCAGCCAAGCGCAGATTAATTCACCCCTCAACTTT.

This clonotype was picked up many times. The V call is TRBV12-3 or TRBV12-4, the J call TRBJ1-1; the D is unclear. This CDR3 has 12 residues. V was clipped by 1 base and J by 6 bases, with 6 bases between them. CDR3 coding DNA: TGTGCCAGCAGTTTAGTTAACGCTGAAGCTTTCTTT. Encoded protein: CASSLVNAEAFF.

J is TRBJ2-2 and V is TRBV20-1; TRBD1 is a possible D gene (5 bases). CDR1 is DFQATT and CDR2 is SNEGSKA in the germline V gene (reference sequence). CDR3 length: 16 residues. Trimming removed 1 base from V and 5 bases from J, with 17 bases in between. The CDR3 spells CSARGLRVQGTGELFF. The CDR3 DNA reads TGCAGTGCTAGAGGCCTAAGAGTCCAGGGAACCGGGGAGCTGTTTTTT.

This clonotype was seen more than once but under ten times. V is TRBV10-3 and J is TRBJ2-7; TRBD1 is a possible D gene (6 bases). This CDR3 is built from 12 residues. Germline V gene lookup returns CDR1 ENHRY and CDR2 SYGVKD. The CDR3 DNA is TGTGCCATCAGTGCGACAGGTTCTCCGGTACTCGTC. Amino acid sequence: CAISATGSPVLV.

This clonotype was counted between two and nine times. The chain employs TRBV7-6 and TRBJ2-1, with 7 bases that match TRBD2. The CDR3 is 16 residues long. The germline V gene has CDR1 SGHVS and CDR2 FNYEAQ. With 5 bases clipped from V and 0 bases from J, the junction kept 7 bases outside the gene matches. The CDR3 sequence is CASSLASGNSYNEQFF. CDR3 DNA: TGTGCCAGCAGCCTCGCTAGCGGAAACTCCTACAATGAGCAGTTCTTC.

This chain links TRBV6-1 with TRBJ1-1; TRBD1 matches 10 bases. Germline V gene data show CDR1 as MNHNS and CDR2 as SASEGT. Unmatched junction bases numbered 6, after V lost 7 bases and J lost 4 bases. The CDR3 contains 14 residues. The CDR3 DNA sequence: TGTGCCAGCACCCGGGGACAGGGGAGCACTGAAGCTTTCTTT. Amino acids: CASTRGQGSTEAFF.

This clonotype showed up many times. The chain has TRBV5-1 and TRBJ2-7; 7 positions agree with TRBD2. Looked up from germline, CDR1 is SGHRS and CDR2 is YFSETQ. The length of the CDR3 is 14 residues. The V and J ends lost 2 bases and 4 bases, in that order; junction bases with no gene match: 6. DNA for the CDR3: TGCGCCAGCAGCTTACCGGGGGGACTTTACGAGCAGTACTTC. Translating it yields CASSLPGGLYEQYF.

In its sample, this clonotype was seen many times. Written as DNA, the CDR3 is TGCAGTGCTAGAGATCCAGGGATACAAGATAATCAGCCCCAGCATTTT. Protein product: CSARDPGIQDNQPQHF. The chain couples TRBV20-1 to TRBJ1-5; TRBD1 is a possible D gene (5 bases). Trimming pared 0 bases from V and 4 bases from J, leaving 16 bases between. The CDR3 loop spans 16 amino acids. Germline values: CDR1 DFQATT, CDR2 SNEGSKA (reference sequence).

This clonotype was picked up a small number of times. This chain uses TRBV5-1 with TRBJ1-2; TRBD1 matches at 10 bases. There are 14 residues in the CDR3. Germline CDR1 and CDR2: SGHRS and YFSETQ. The ends lost 4 bases at V and 8 bases at J; junction bases unmatched: 8. The CDR3 nucleotides are TGCGCCAGCAGCATGGACAGGGGGGACTTCGGCTACACCTTC. Protein product: CASSMDRGDFGYTF.

This clonotype showed up many times. CDR3 DNA: TGTGCCACCAGCAGAGACAGGGTCCATCAGCCCCAGCATTTT. Translation: CATSRDRVHQPQHF. The chain joins TRBV15 to TRBJ1-5; D possibly corresponds to TRBD1 (5 bases). This CDR3 is built from 14 residues. Germline CDR1 and CDR2: LNHNV and YYDKDF (reference sequence). V lost 0 bases, J lost 5 bases, and 8 bases lay in between.